The entry below gives a single T cell receptor (beta chain) sequence along with its context. Its antigen specificity is not known. No base qualities exist here, and no much larger clone lies one base off it. In total, 600 or so healthy bone marrow donors made up the cohort. At the time of sampling, every cohort member was nominally healthy, though immune exposures that went unrecorded were likely present. The donor was CMV seronegative and was included in the group of 352 seronegative cohort members. A peripheral blood sample was provided by each donor, and peripheral blood mononuclear cells were used for TCR beta sequencing. Genomic DNA extraction from the blood cell samples was performed with the Qiagen DNeasy Blood Extraction Kit. The method behind the library was the immunoSEQ multiplex PCR assay. For the multiplex PCR, a mixture combining 60 forward primers for TCR Vbeta segments and 13 reverse primers for TCR Jbeta segments was used. The CDR3 region of rearranged TCR beta genes was amplified from genomic DNA by a multiplex PCR assay. The amplified TCR beta libraries were sequenced on the Illumina HiSeq System as 87-base-pair reads. The original pipeline was this. Across the 500 to 700 repertoires, a later analysis counted some 81 million unique TCR beta chains, roughly 11 million of which were shared by at least two donors. Raw reads were error-corrected and collapsed into unique sequences with a nearest-neighbor algorithm that merged closely related sequences to remove PCR and sequencing errors. Alignment of CDR3 sequences to IMGT reference sequences was used to assign V, D and J gene segments. For a sequence to be retained, a match of at least six nucleotides was required to both a V gene segment and a J gene segment. A rearrangement was called productive if the CDR3 had no stop codons and remained in frame with V and J, and every other rearrangement was called non-productive. CDR3 was defined by IMGT convention, running from the second conserved V-encoded cysteine to the conserved J-encoded phenylalanine. Sequences without an unambiguous match to a single V gene segment were excluded from the earlier analysis of 450 to 650 of the donors. An earlier analysis of almost 600 of the donors classified V segments as functional when productive rearrangements were above 56.7% and as segregating when the standard deviation between donors was above 5%. A statistical classification framework was developed to diagnose cytomegalovirus status using the catalog of TCR beta chain sequences. A later analysis assigned V and J genes by comparing TCR nucleotide sequences with IMGT/GENE-DB human TR gene sequences. In a later analysis, CDR3 sequences and most-parsimonious VDJ recombination scenarios were assigned using the TCRdist pipeline. A later analysis defined each TCR beta chain by its CDR3 amino acid sequence plus V-gene family, and excluded reads lacking a unique V-gene family. As a way to deal with suspected cross-contamination and a sequencing artifact, a later analysis dropped roughly 600 nucleotide sequences that were highly shared and had low generation probability. For each public chain, a later analysis derived a clonal expansion index from normalized ranks of inferred template counts within each repertoire. In a later analysis, generation probabilities were computed with a VDJ recombination model fitted to out-of-frame rearrangements, and the resulting probabilities were checked against IGoR. In a later analysis, TCR-TCR, TCR-HLA and TCR-CMV co-occurrence was scored with hypergeometric tests, and a repertoire-size bias correction was applied to TCR pairs. In a later analysis, false discovery rates were estimated by permuting HLA or CMV assignments 20 times. A later analysis grouped co-occurring TCRs with DBSCAN, adding TCRdist sequence similarity when clustering within HLA-allele-positive subsets. Repertoires with fewer than 30,000 or more than 120,000 public chains were left out of co-occurrence clustering, as were about 5 repertoires with anomalous nucleotide sharing. As stored in TCRdb, this immuneACCESS dataset retains in-frame rearrangements with V and J assigned. A fraction of the clones does not appear; measured against another copy, unresolved V genes explain less than half of the discrepancy, and the remainder lacks a known reason. The DNA gave D and trimming, while V, J and clone size come from that table. This sample gives about 180,000 clones in total; 70% to 75% of them show up just once. The ten top clones hold around 3% of the sample.

Per the germline V gene, MDHEN is the CDR1 and SYDVKM is the CDR2. The trim is 8 bases for V and 0 bases for J, with a gap of 14 bases between the germline ends. The CDR3, from cysteine to phenylalanine, totals 15 residues. CDR3 DNA only is kept here, 45 bases in frame from base 1. The data stem from a study of cytomegalovirus exposure and HLA in healthy donors (dated by TCRdb to the late 2010s). Background for the entire study: An earlier analysis of under 600 of the donors reported 276 Gb of sequence data and around 110 million unique TCR beta sequences from 150 million to 200 million T cells. Approximately 300 gigabases of sequencing data and around 80 million unique TCR sequences made up an early release that covered several hundred HLA-typed donors. Of the roughly 410 genotyped donors, approximately 80% were placed in the genetic ancestry cluster associated with self-reported Caucasian donors. The aim of the study was to test whether cataloging public T cell receptors could identify signatures of past pathogen exposure. The study used immunosequencing to profile the T cell repertoires of 666 subjects and linked those repertoires to cytomegalovirus serostatus. Along with the approximately 650-subject first cohort, a separate validation cohort of over a hundred different subjects was used. To predict cytomegalovirus infection status, the study combined high-throughput TCR immunosequencing, statistical association of individual TCRs with disease status, and machine learning. A later analysis re-analyzed previously published TCR beta repertoires from approximately 700 donors and added high-resolution HLA genotyping to study TCR occurrence patterns. Rather than drawing on any new phenotypic data, the later analysis identified candidate immune exposures from TCR beta sequences and the way those sequences occurred across donors. In an earlier analysis of roughly 600 of the donors, high-throughput TCR beta sequencing was used to judge whether each TCR beta V gene segment behaved as functional or pseudogenic. Donor age, sex, ethnicity and CMV serostatus were compiled together with the repertoire data. In a later genetic analysis, genome-wide SNP genotypes for about three fifths of the roughly 670 donors were used, and that subset was treated as a discovery cohort. Every repertoire in the discovery cohort had been generated on one and the same sequencing platform. Class I and class II HLA loci were covered by the typing at four-digit resolution. The number of typed donors differed by locus: about 620-640 for A, B, C, DRB1 and DQB1; some 500 for DQA1; some 590 for DPA1; and approximately 450 for DPB1. A handful of DR-DQ haplotypes were handled as single units for association and clustering because linkage in the cohort was strong. Among around 400 genotyped donors of the cohort, an average of approximately 240,000 unique TCR beta nucleotide sequences was sequenced per donor, of which 15% to 20% were non-productive. What the authors observed across the whole study: Cytomegalovirus status was reported to be diagnosed by the classifier with high specificity and sensitivity in both the original and validation cohorts. V-gene and J-gene trimming of TCR beta chains was associated with a missense DCLRE1C variant in a later genetic analysis, and the association was replicated in an independent cohort. Assigning TCR associations to individual alleles was difficult when HLA alleles, especially DR and DQ, strongly co-occurred. While some public TCRs were present in many individuals, most TCR sequences turned up only very rarely across donors. Specific HLA alleles were associated with roughly 16,000 TCR beta sequences at a false discovery rate of 0.05 in a later analysis. The study listed 150 to 200 TCR beta chains as associated with cytomegalovirus. Because the 87-base-pair reads could not distinguish some IMGT-functional V segments, including TRBV6-2 and TRBV6-3, those segments were excluded. Presence/absence analyses assumed roughly uniform sequencing depth across donors, an assumption that may not hold. In a later analysis, HLA-associated TCR beta chains were found to be more clonally expanded and to have lower generation probabilities than equally common non-associated chains. Because HLA typing was missing for some donors at each locus, association tests included only the typed subset. A group of highly shared sequence variants was considered likely to be a technical artifact of the sequencing pipeline. According to the authors, the approach could potentially be generalized to other disease states and immunological phenotypes. A further reported finding was that TCR beta sequences accurately predicted the HLA-A and HLA-B alleles for most subjects in the first cohort. A later analysis found that most CMV-associated TCR beta chains appeared HLA-restricted, with HLA associations seemingly driven largely by CMV exposure. Correlated functional status among segregating V segments might be attributable to linkage disequilibrium, but an unknown experimental factor could not be ruled out. In an earlier analysis of about 540 of the donors, most TCR beta V segments were observed in productive rearrangements about 90% or about 30% of the time, broadly matching IMGT annotations. For the cohort, immune exposure information was limited to CMV serostatus. The cohort was sequenced for TCR beta chains only, and without alpha or paired-chain data the features that could be detected were limited. A few of the identified cytomegalovirus-associated TCR beta chains were confirmed in vitro to be specific for cytomegalovirus antigens. Several of the top co-occurrence clusters appeared to be linked to parvovirus B19, influenza, CMV and Epstein-Barr virus, according to a later analysis. Compared with the approximately 600-donor mean, donors in an Asian-associated ancestry cluster had fewer N-insertions in productive TCRs, according to a later genetic analysis. According to a later analysis, TCR association rates differed among HLA loci, with DRB1 alleles showing the most associated TCRs and HLA-C alleles showing the fewest. About 17 rarely observed V segments, including chromosome 9 orphons, were excluded from the earlier analysis of a few hundred of the donors because counts were too low.

This receptor was identified in a male donor in good health and CMV-seronegative. The rearrangement combines TRBV28 with TRBJ2-1, and perhaps TRBD1 as D gene, on 6 matching bases. Material for sequencing was PBMCs. The nucleotide sequence reads as follows: TGTGCCAGCGCCTTTACAGGGTCCTCCTACAATGAGCAGTTCTTC. This codes for CASAFTGSSYNEQFF. The reference TRBV28 and TRBJ2-1 proteins fill in what lies around the CDR3, so the full variable domain reads DVKVTQSSRYLVKRTGEKVFLECVQDMDHENMFWYRQDPGLGLRLIYFSYDVKMKEKGDIPEGYSVSREKKERFSLILESASTNQTSMYLCASAFTGSSYNEQFFGPGTRLTVL.